Each of the 14 T cell receptor beta chains below was sequenced from the same sample in a study of blood T cell repertoires in COVID-19. Measured with immunoSEQ multiplex PCR; TCRdb has only the in-frame clones, and not every one. This table holds a few hundred thousand clones, less than 85% found once. The source material was peripheral blood. These receptors originate from a man in his fifties or sixties who had recovered from COVID-19.

The V gene is TRBV28, the J gene TRBJ1-1; 11 bases match TRBD1. V gave up 6 bases and J gave up 1 base; unmatched junction bases: 4. Germline V gene data show CDR1 as MDHEN and CDR2 as SYDVKM. The length of the CDR3 is 15 residues. The CDR3 region has the DNA TGTGCCAGCAGGCTGGACAGGGGGCAGAACACTGAAGCTTTCTTT. This sequence encodes CASRLDRGQNTEAFF.

This clone came up once. The chain carries TRBV6-5 and TRBJ1-6, with TRBD1 identical over 7 bases. Germline CDR1 is MNHEY and CDR2 is SVGAGI. V lost 5 bases and J lost 5; bases outside the gene matches: 6. This CDR3 spans 15 amino acids. The CDR3 protein is CASSNDRAHNSPLHF. CDR3 bases: TGTGCCAGCAGTAACGACAGGGCCCATAATTCACCCCTCCACTTT.

V is TRBV28 and J is TRBJ1-5; D may be TRBD1 (5 bases). V was cut by 6 bases and J by 7 bases, with 13 bases left in between. From germline, CDR1 is MDHEN and CDR2 SYDVKM. This CDR3 has 13 residues. CDR3 protein: CASRSGWSQPQHF. CDR3 bases: TGTGCCAGCAGGTCAGGGTGGTCGCAGCCCCAGCATTTT.

V and J are TRBV27 and TRBJ2-1, with TRBD2 matching over 13 bases. The CDR3 has 17 residues. Germline trimming cut 6 bases from V and 9 bases from J; bases unmatched to any gene: 14. Germline CDR1 is MNHEY and CDR2 is SMNVEV (reference sequence). The CDR3 bases are TGTGCCAGCAGGCCTCCCCGGACTAGCGGGAGAATGGTTGAGCAGTTCTTC. Protein sequence: CASRPPRTSGRMVEQFF.

This chain uses TRBV18 with TRBJ2-7; D not certain. The length of the CDR3 is 15 residues. The V gene's germline CDR1 is KGHSH and CDR2 LQKENI. With 3 bases removed from V and 1 base from J, the gap between germline ends came to 13 bases. The CDR3 DNA reads as TGTGCCAGCTCACCCAGAAGATCCGATTCCTACGAGCAGTACTTC. Its translation is CASSPRRSDSYEQYF.

The V and J genes are TRBV7-2 and TRBJ2-1, with unresolved D. Germline CDR1 is SGHTA and CDR2 is FQGNSA. V dropped 3 bases and J dropped 7 bases, with 10 bases sitting between them. The CDR3 length is 13 residues. CDR3: CASSFPFGNEQFF. The CDR3 bases are TGTGCCAGCAGCTTTCCCTTCGGGAATGAGCAGTTCTTC.

Here the CDR3 DNA reads TGTGCCAGCAGCTTATCAGTAACCGGGGCCAACGTCCTGACTTTC. As protein: CASSLSVTGANVLTF. The rearrangement links TRBV7-8 to TRBJ2-6; D remains ambiguous. V was clipped by 2 bases and J by 4 bases, with 9 bases between them. Germline CDR1 is SGHVS and CDR2 is FQNEAQ. The CDR3 covers 15 residues.

The rearrangement joins TRBV7-8 to TRBJ2-2; no definite D call. The CDR3 has 12 residues. V gave up 5 bases and J gave up 5 bases, with 6 bases separating them. Germline CDR1 SGHVS, CDR2 FQNEAQ. This CDR3 is CASSLTTGELFF. CDR3 nucleotide sequence: TGTGCCAGCAGCCTTACTACCGGGGAGCTGTTTTTT.

The CDR3 DNA follows: TGTGCCAGCAGCTTGCTAGCGGGAGCAAATGAGCAGTTCTTC. It is translated as CASSLLAGANEQFF. The V gene is TRBV5-6, the J gene TRBJ2-1, with 10 bases lining up with TRBD2. The CDR3 totals 14 residues. Germline assignment: CDR1 SGHDT and CDR2 YYEEEE. The V gene end was trimmed by 1 base and the J gene end by 7 bases; junction bases not matched to a gene: 2.

The genes are TRBV19 and TRBJ1-3; D unresolved. The CDR3 is 14 residues long. The V end lost 5 bases, the J end lost 4 bases, and 12 bases lay between the germline ends. Germline assignment: CDR1 LNHDA and CDR2 SQIVND (reference sequence). Written as DNA, the CDR3 is TGTGCCAGTAGTGGTTGGACTCGCGGAAACACCATATATTTT. Its translation: CASSGWTRGNTIYF.

V gene TRBV2 combines with J gene TRBJ2-7, with a tentative D call TRBD2 (7 bases). The length of the CDR3 is 12 residues. Trimming removed 6 bases at V and 6 bases at J, with 12 bases between. Germline CDR1 and CDR2: SNHLY and FYNNEI. As DNA, the CDR3 is TGTGCCAGCAGGAGGGGGGGATTCGAGCAGTACTTC. Protein sequence: CASRRGGFEQYF.

The chain couples TRBV7-9 to TRBJ2-7, with 10 bases aligning to TRBD1. The CDR3 is 15 amino acids. The V gene's germline CDR1 is SEHNR and CDR2 FQNEAQ (reference sequence). The V gene end was trimmed by 1 base and the J gene end by 3 bases; junction bases not matched to a gene: 3. The CDR3: CASSLGGTGDYEQYF. CDR3 DNA sequence: TGTGCCAGCAGCTTAGGCGGGACAGGGGACTACGAGCAGTACTTC.

The V and J genes are TRBV6-2 or TRBV6-3 and TRBJ1-5; 8 positions agree with TRBD1. The CDR3 has 16 residues. Trimming at V came to 0 bases and at J to 6 bases, leaving 7 bases not matched to a gene. The germline V gene encodes CDR1 MNHEY and CDR2 SVGEGT. The CDR3 DNA is TGTGCCAGCAGTTACTCAGCGACAGGGGACACTCAGCCCCAGCATTTT. Translated: CASSYSATGDTQPQHF.

The V call is TRBV28, the J call TRBJ1-5, with a weak D call TRBD1 (6 bases). V was trimmed by 1 base and J by 4 bases, leaving 17 bases between them. The CDR3 totals 17 residues. Germline loops: CDR1 MDHEN, CDR2 SYDVKM. The CDR3 loop is CASSLLLDRMRNQPQHF. The CDR3 DNA is TGTGCCAGCAGTTTATTGTTGGACAGAATGAGGAATCAGCCCCAGCATTTT.